This T cell receptor (beta chain) was sequenced for a study of blood T cell repertoires in COVID-19. TCRdb's copy holds only in-frame clones and misses some; the assay was immunoSEQ multiplex PCR. The profile shows about 78,000 clones, approximately 89% of them singletons. J gave up 2 bases and V 5 bases, and 6 bases lay outside the gene matches. The length of the CDR3 is 16 residues. Per the germline V gene, CDR1 is SGHTA and CDR2 is FQGNSA. The sample consisted of peripheral blood. The receptor comes from a man aged 45 to 65 with active or convalescent COVID-19. The rearrangement links TRBV7-2 to TRBJ2-6, with 7 bases fitting TRBD2. CDR3 sequence reads: CASSPSGVAGANVLTF. The CDR3 bases are TGTGCCAGCAGCCCGAGCGGGGTAGCTGGGGCCAACGTCCTGACTTTC.